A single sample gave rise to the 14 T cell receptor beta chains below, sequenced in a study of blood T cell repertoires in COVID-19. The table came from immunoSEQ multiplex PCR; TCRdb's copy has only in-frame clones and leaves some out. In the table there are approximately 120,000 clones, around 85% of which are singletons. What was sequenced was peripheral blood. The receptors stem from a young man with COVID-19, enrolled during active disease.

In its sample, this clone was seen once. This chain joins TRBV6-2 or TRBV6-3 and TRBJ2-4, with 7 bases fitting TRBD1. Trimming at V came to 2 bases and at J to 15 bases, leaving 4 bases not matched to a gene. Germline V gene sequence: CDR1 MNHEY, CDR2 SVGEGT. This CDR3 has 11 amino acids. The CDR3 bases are TGTGCCAGCAGTTACGGGGGACAGCGGTACTTC. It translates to CASSYGGQRYF.

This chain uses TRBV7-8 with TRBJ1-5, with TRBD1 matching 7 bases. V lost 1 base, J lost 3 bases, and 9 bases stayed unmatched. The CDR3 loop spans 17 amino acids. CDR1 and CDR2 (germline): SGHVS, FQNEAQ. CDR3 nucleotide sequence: TGTGCCAGCAGCTTAGATGAGGGACAGTGGTTCAATCAGCCCCAGCATTTT. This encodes CASSLDEGQWFNQPQHF.

The CDR3 loop reads CASSPLASGTVRDEQFF. DNA of the CDR3: TGTGCCAGCAGTCCCCTGGCTAGCGGGACGGTACGCGATGAGCAGTTCTTC. The V gene is TRBV6-4, the J gene TRBJ2-1; 9 bases are shared with TRBD2. Germline values: CDR1 MRHNA, CDR2 SNTAGT. V lost 5 bases, J lost 8 bases, and 16 bases stayed unmatched. This CDR3 is 17 amino acids long.

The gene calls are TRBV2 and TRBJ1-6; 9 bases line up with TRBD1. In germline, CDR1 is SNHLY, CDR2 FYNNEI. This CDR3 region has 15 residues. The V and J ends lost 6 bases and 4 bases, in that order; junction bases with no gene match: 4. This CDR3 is CASRKDRGYNSPLHF. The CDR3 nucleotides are TGTGCCAGCAGGAAGGACAGGGGATATAATTCACCCCTCCACTTT.

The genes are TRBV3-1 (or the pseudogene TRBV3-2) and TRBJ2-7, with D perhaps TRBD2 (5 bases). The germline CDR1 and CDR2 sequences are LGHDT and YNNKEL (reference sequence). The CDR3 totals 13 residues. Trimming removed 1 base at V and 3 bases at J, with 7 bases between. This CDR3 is CASSQGEGYEQYF. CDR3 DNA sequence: TGTGCCAGCAGCCAAGGTGAGGGCTACGAGCAGTACTTC.

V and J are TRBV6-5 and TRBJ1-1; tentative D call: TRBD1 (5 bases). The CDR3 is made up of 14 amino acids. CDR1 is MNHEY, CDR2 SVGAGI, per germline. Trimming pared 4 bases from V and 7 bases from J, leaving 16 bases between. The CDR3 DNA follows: TGTGCCAGCAGTTTGGCCAGGGAGGGGAATGAAGCTTTCTTT. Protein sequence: CASSLAREGNEAFF.

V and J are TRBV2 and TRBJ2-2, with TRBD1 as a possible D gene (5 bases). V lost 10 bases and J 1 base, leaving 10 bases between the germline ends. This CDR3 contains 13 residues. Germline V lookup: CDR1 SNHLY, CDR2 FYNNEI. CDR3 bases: TGTGCCACTCAGACAGAGAACACCGGGGAGCTGTTTTTT. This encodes CATQTENTGELFF.

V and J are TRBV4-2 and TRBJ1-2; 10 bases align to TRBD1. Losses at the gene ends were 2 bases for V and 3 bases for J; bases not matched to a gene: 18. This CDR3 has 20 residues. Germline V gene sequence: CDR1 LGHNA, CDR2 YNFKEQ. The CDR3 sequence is CASSQPTTGTGAQEDYGYTF. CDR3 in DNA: TGTGCCAGCAGCCAACCAACAACCGGGACAGGGGCCCAGGAGGACTATGGCTACACCTTC.

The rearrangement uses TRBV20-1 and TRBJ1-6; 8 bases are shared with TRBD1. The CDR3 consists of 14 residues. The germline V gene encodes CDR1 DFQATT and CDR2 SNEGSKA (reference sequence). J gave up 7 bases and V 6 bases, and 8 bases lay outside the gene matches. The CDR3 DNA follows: TGCAGTGCCAGTGACAGGGGAAGAAATTCACCCCTCCACTTT. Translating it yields CSASDRGRNSPLHF.

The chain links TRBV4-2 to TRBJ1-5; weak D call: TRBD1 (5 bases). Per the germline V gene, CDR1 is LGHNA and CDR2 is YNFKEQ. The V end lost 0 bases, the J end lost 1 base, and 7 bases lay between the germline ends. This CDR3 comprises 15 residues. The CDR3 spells CASSQEAGSNQPQHF. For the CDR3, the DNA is TGTGCCAGCAGCCAAGAGGCAGGGAGCAATCAGCCCCAGCATTTT.

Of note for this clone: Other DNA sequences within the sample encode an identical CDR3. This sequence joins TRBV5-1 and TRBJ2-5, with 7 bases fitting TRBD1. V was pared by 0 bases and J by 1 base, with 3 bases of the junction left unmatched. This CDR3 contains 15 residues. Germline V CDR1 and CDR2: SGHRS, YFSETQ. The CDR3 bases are TGCGCCAGCAGCTTGGGGACAGGACCCCAAGAGACCCAGTACTTC. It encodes CASSLGTGPQETQYF.

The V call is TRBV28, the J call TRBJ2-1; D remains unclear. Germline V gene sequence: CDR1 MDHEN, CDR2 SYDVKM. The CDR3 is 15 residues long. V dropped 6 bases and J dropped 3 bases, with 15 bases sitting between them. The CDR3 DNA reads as TGTGCCAGCAGCCCTACTCCCTCCTACTACAATGAGCAGTTCTTC. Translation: CASSPTPSYYNEQFF.

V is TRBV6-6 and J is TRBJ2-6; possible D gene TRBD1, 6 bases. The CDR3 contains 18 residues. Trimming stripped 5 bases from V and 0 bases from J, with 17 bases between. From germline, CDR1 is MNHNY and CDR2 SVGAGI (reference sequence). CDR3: CASSPGRDKHSGANVLTF. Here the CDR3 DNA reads TGTGCCAGCAGTCCAGGCCGGGACAAGCACTCTGGGGCCAACGTCCTGACTTTC.

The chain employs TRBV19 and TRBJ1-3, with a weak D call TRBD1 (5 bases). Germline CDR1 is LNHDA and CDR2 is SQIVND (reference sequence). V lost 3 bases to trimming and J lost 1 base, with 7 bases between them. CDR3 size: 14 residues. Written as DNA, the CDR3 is TGTGCCAGTAGTATCGGGGGATCTGGAAACACCATATATTTT. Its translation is CASSIGGSGNTIYF.